Shown below are 26 T cell receptor beta chains from a single sample sequenced in a study of T cell responses to AZD1222 COVID-19 vaccine. This table comes from immunoSEQ multiplex PCR, and its TCRdb copy is limited to in-frame clones, with some not included. The repertoire includes more than 70,000 clones, under 95% of them detected once, and 28% sits in the top ten. The source material was peripheral blood, sampled 28 days after the second AZD1222 dose. The receptors stem from an adult who received the AZD1222 COVID-19 vaccine.

V gene TRBV3-1 (or the pseudogene TRBV3-2) combines with J gene TRBJ2-7, with D possibly being TRBD2 (5 bases). Deletions cut 1 base from V and 6 bases from J, with 7 bases between. Germline values: CDR1 LGHDT, CDR2 YNNKEL (reference sequence). The CDR3 runs to 12 residues. The CDR3 sequence: CASSQVGGEQYF. CDR3 DNA sequence: TGTGCCAGCAGCCAAGTCGGAGGCGAGCAGTACTTC.

The chain joins TRBV6-2 or TRBV6-3 to TRBJ2-3; 10 positions match TRBD2. V gave up 6 bases and J gave up 5 bases; unmatched junction bases: 11. Germline CDR1 and CDR2: MNHEY and SVGEGT. The CDR3 has 16 amino acids. The CDR3 protein is CASSPRGAGGGDTQYF. CDR3 bases: TGTGCCAGCAGCCCTCGGGGAGCGGGAGGGGGAGATACGCAGTATTTT.

V and J are TRBV24-1 and TRBJ2-1; no clear D. There are 12 residues in the CDR3. Germline CDR1 KGHDR, CDR2 SFDVKD. Between the trimmed V and J ends, which lost 2 bases and 7 bases, there was a span of 5 bases. The CDR3 spells CATSDSGNEQFF. As DNA, the CDR3 is TGTGCCACCAGTGATTCCGGTAATGAGCAGTTCTTC.

The chain uses TRBV7-4 and TRBJ2-7; TRBD2 agrees at 11 bases. Germline V gene lookup returns CDR1 SGHVT and CDR2 SQSDAQ. The CDR3 extends over 15 amino acids. J lost 1 base, V lost 7 bases, and 6 bases had no gene match. The chain's CDR3 is CASTETSGKSYEQYF. CDR3 coding DNA: TGTGCCAGCACCGAGACTAGCGGGAAATCCTACGAGCAGTACTTC.

The rearrangement links TRBV4-1 to TRBJ2-1, with 8 bases identical to TRBD1. This CDR3 has 16 amino acids. The V segment lost 4 bases and the J segment 2 bases; nucleotides outside the gene matches: 7. The germline gives CDR1 MGHRA, CDR2 YSYEKL. CDR3 protein: CASSRAGTGAYNEQFF. CDR3 coding DNA: TGCGCCAGCAGCCGAGCCGGGACAGGAGCCTACAATGAGCAGTTCTTC.

DNA of the CDR3: TGTGCCTGGAGTGTGGGTAGGGTGGGAGCGGGAGAGCTCTACGAGCAGTACTTC. Protein: CAWSVGRVGAGELYEQYF. The gene calls are TRBV30 and TRBJ2-7, with 8 bases identical to TRBD2. The CDR3 covers 18 residues. V trimming: 0 bases; J trimming: 3 bases; junction bases outside the gene matches: 16. Germline V gene sequence: CDR1 GTSNPN, CDR2 SVGIG (reference sequence).

The CDR3 region has the DNA TGTGCCAGCAGTTACTGGAGCGGGAGCACAGATACGCAGTATTTT. Translation gives CASSYWSGSTDTQYF. This chain connects TRBV6-5 to TRBJ2-3, with D perhaps matching TRBD2 (6 bases). Trimming took 1 base from V and 0 from J, leaving 8 bases between them. The CDR3 is 15 amino acids. Germline V gene sequence: CDR1 MNHEY, CDR2 SVGAGI.

The chain employs TRBV10-3 and TRBJ2-2, with D possibly TRBD1 on 6 matching bases. Germline CDR1 and CDR2: ENHRY and SYGVKD. V dropped 2 bases and J dropped 4 bases, with 11 bases sitting between them. CDR3 length: 15 amino acids. This CDR3 reads CAISEVRGTTGELFF. CDR3 nucleotide sequence: TGTGCCATCAGTGAGGTCAGGGGAACCACCGGGGAGCTGTTTTTT.

This chain connects TRBV25-1 to TRBJ1-5; D unresolved. The CDR3 totals 14 residues. Germline loops: CDR1 MGHDK, CDR2 SYGVNS. The germline V and J ends were trimmed by 5 bases and 3 bases, with 11 bases remaining between them. CDR3 bases: TGTGCCAGCAGTCTGAACGGGAACAATCAGCCCCAGCATTTT. It yields the protein CASSLNGNNQPQHF.

The CDR3 region has the DNA TGTGCCAGCTCACCAGGGCTTACAGGCGAAAACTACAATGAGCAGTTCTTC. It yields the protein CASSPGLTGENYNEQFF. The V and J genes are TRBV18 and TRBJ2-1, with D perhaps matching TRBD1 (5 bases). V was clipped by 2 bases and J by 3 bases, with 17 bases between them. This CDR3 is 17 amino acids long. Germline CDR1 is KGHSH and CDR2 is LQKENI.

V and J are TRBV9 and TRBJ2-1, with 15 bases fitting TRBD2. The V and J ends lost 0 bases and 6 bases, in that order; junction bases with no gene match: 4. The CDR3 runs to 17 residues. The germline CDR1 and CDR2 sequences are SGDLS and YYNGEE. The CDR3 is CASSVGTSGRASNEQFF. DNA for the CDR3: TGTGCCAGCAGCGTAGGGACTAGCGGGAGGGCCTCCAATGAGCAGTTCTTC.

This clone has a single count. The chain links TRBV28 to TRBJ1-3, with 7 nucleotides matching TRBD1. V lost 6 bases and J lost 1; bases outside the gene matches: 9. Germline CDR1 MDHEN, CDR2 SYDVKM. The CDR3 sequence is 16 residues long. The CDR3, as DNA: TGTGCCAGCAGCGTACAGGGGCTTCCTTCTGGAAACACCATATATTTT. The encoded protein is CASSVQGLPSGNTIYF.

This clone was seen only a few times. The V and J genes are TRBV12-2 and TRBJ1-5. TRBV12-2 is a pseudogene. CDR3 length: 12 amino acids. The CDR3 DNA is TGTGCAAGTCGCTTTTCTGAGCGGCCCCAGCATTTT. It is translated as CASRFSERPQHF.

The V and J genes are TRBV29-1 and TRBJ2-2; 11 nucleotides match TRBD2. CDR1 is SQVTM and CDR2 is ANQGSEA in the germline V gene. V lost 4 bases, J lost 3 bases, and 16 bases stayed unmatched. This CDR3 has 19 amino acids. The CDR3 sequence is CSVVPGTSGEKGYTGELFF. DNA for the CDR3: TGCAGCGTTGTCCCCGGGACTAGCGGAGAAAAAGGGTACACCGGGGAGCTGTTTTTT.

V usage is TRBV29-1 and J usage is TRBJ1-2; D ambiguous. This CDR3 comprises 12 residues. Germline CDR1 is SQVTM and CDR2 is ANQGSEA. V was cut by 1 base and J by 6 bases, with 9 bases left in between. The CDR3 coding sequence is TGCAGCGTTGAAGGCTGGCACAATGGCTACACCTTC. This codes for CSVEGWHNGYTF.

The rearrangement links TRBV7-9 to TRBJ2-1; D unresolved. Per the germline V gene, CDR1 is SEHNR and CDR2 is FQNEAQ (reference sequence). Between the trimmed V and J ends, which lost 3 bases and 4 bases, there was a span of 7 bases. The CDR3 is made up of 13 amino acids. The CDR3 coding sequence is TGTGCCAGCAGCTTTGGAGCTTACAATGAGCAGTTCTTC. Translation gives CASSFGAYNEQFF.

V is TRBV2 and J is TRBJ2-1; no firm D call. CDR3 size: 11 residues. V was clipped by 8 bases and J by 7 bases, with 9 bases between them. The germline V gene has CDR1 SNHLY and CDR2 FYNNEI. The CDR3 sequence is CASGRGNEQFF. The CDR3 region has the DNA TGTGCCAGCGGGCGTGGAAATGAGCAGTTCTTC.

This chain links TRBV10-3 with TRBJ2-2; maybe TRBD2 (5 bases). This CDR3 is 13 amino acids long. Germline V lookup: CDR1 ENHRY, CDR2 SYGVKD. The V and J ends lost 5 bases and 7 bases respectively, with 11 bases between them. Written as DNA, the CDR3 is TGTGCCATCAGTCCGGAGGAGATCGGGGAGCTGTTTTTT. It yields the protein CAISPEEIGELFF.

The chain carries TRBV28 and TRBJ2-2, with 7 bases lining up with TRBD1. V trimming: 3 bases; J trimming: 0 bases; junction bases outside the gene matches: 4. Germline V gene sequence: CDR1 MDHEN, CDR2 SYDVKM. The CDR3 is 16 amino acids. CDR3 DNA sequence: TGTGCCAGCAGTTTGTCCGGGACAGCGAACACCGGGGAGCTGTTTTTT. It codes for CASSLSGTANTGELFF.

V usage is TRBV7-2 and J usage is TRBJ2-1; 8 positions match TRBD1. CDR3 length equals 16 residues. Germline trimming cut 1 base from V and 4 bases from J; bases unmatched to any gene: 6. Germline V gives CDR1 SGHTA, CDR2 FQGNSA. CDR3 loop: CASSLGGTGEYNEQFF. CDR3 DNA sequence: TGTGCCAGCAGCTTAGGTGGGACAGGAGAATACAATGAGCAGTTCTTC.

Worth noting for this clone: At one end the junction does not follow the germline gene, possibly because of a read error. The chain couples TRBV30 to TRBJ1-2; D unresolved. The CDR3 loop spans 12 amino acids. CDR1 and CDR2 (germline): GTSNPN, SVGIG (reference sequence). The CDR3 loop reads CAWMGGEYVYTF. The DNA for the CDR3 is TGTGCCTGGATGGGTGGGGAATATGTCTACACCTTC.

This chain connects TRBV19 to TRBJ2-5, with no clear D. CDR1 is LNHDA, CDR2 SQIVND, per germline (reference sequence). Trimming removed 1 base at V and 2 bases at J, with 8 bases between. This CDR3 has 14 amino acids. The CDR3 DNA reads TGTGCCAGTAGTATAGTTAGCAGGCAAGAGACCCAGTACTTC. This sequence encodes CASSIVSRQETQYF.

This chain uses TRBV10-3 with TRBJ2-7; 9 bases are a match to TRBD2. This CDR3 spans 15 amino acids. Germline-derived CDR1 and CDR2 are ENHRY and SYGVKD. V dropped 2 bases and J dropped 5; count of bases not matched to a gene: 7. The CDR3 spells CAISEASSGKNEQYF. The CDR3 DNA is TGTGCCATCAGTGAGGCGTCTAGCGGGAAGAACGAGCAGTACTTC.

This chain links TRBV5-4 with TRBJ1-2; 9 bases are shared with TRBD1. Germline CDR1 SGHNT, CDR2 YYREEE (reference sequence). V was pared by 0 bases and J by 6 bases, with 3 bases of the junction left unmatched. There are 14 residues in the CDR3. DNA of the CDR3: TGTGCCAGCAGCTTGGGCCGGACAGGGGATGGCTACACCTTC. Translated, it gives CASSLGRTGDGYTF.

This clone was detected once. The chain recombines TRBV2 with TRBJ1-1, with 7 bases fitting TRBD1. Germline values: CDR1 SNHLY, CDR2 FYNNEI. CDR3 size: 12 residues. The J segment lost 10 bases and the V segment lost 5 bases, leaving 7 bases of the junction unmatched. As DNA, the CDR3 is TGTGCCAGCAGTCCCCGACAGGGTACAGCTTTCTTT. Encoded protein: CASSPRQGTAFF.

The rearrangement joins TRBV6-6 to TRBJ2-1; the D gene is possibly TRBD2 (5 bases). Trimming pared 7 bases from V and 6 bases from J, leaving 13 bases between. The CDR3 length is 13 residues. Germline lookup yields CDR1 MNHNY and CDR2 SVGAGI (reference sequence). The CDR3 bases are TGTGCCAGCACGACGGGGTCCGCCAATGAGCAGTTCTTC. This gives the protein CASTTGSANEQFF.